This note documents a single TCR beta chain sequence. Germline V gene lookup returns CDR1 SGHDN and CDR2 FVKESK. The V gene end was trimmed by 8 bases and the J gene end by 2 bases; junction bases not matched to a gene: 12. This CDR3 contains 16 residues. The entry originates in a study of blood T cell repertoires in COVID-19. Assay used: immunoSEQ multiplex PCR; TCRdb lists only in-frame clones, some missing. The sample contains about 180,000 clones, approximately 88% of which appear only once. The chain links TRBV14 to TRBJ2-7, with 10 positions matching TRBD1. This TCR derives from a woman in her 40s with COVID-19, enrolled during active disease. Specimen: peripheral blood. CDR3 in DNA: TGTGCCAGCCGGGACAGGGGTGGGACTGGCACCTACGAGCAGTACTTC. Protein: CASRDRGGTGTYEQYF.